This T cell receptor beta chain was identified during a study of blood T cell repertoires in COVID-19. Across the study: Sites in the United States, Italy and Spain provided acute and convalescent COVID-19 samples. PBMCs, B-cell-depleted T cells, or T cells provided the cDNA or gDNA that made up the material.

Profiled with immunoSEQ multiplex PCR; TCRdb holds only in-frame clones, not every one. The sample consists of fewer than 90,000 clones, 72% of them appearing once. The CDR3 length is 12 residues. The V end lost 4 bases, the J end lost 9 bases, and 7 bases lay between the germline ends. In germline, CDR1 is MDHEN, CDR2 SYDVKM. Material: peripheral blood. The chain has TRBV28 and TRBJ1-6; D is perhaps TRBD1 (5 bases). The clonotype was recovered from a woman older than 75 with acute or convalescent COVID-19. CDR3 region: CASSSQGSPLHF. Here the CDR3 DNA reads TGTGCCAGCAGTTCGCAGGGTTCACCCCTCCACTTT.